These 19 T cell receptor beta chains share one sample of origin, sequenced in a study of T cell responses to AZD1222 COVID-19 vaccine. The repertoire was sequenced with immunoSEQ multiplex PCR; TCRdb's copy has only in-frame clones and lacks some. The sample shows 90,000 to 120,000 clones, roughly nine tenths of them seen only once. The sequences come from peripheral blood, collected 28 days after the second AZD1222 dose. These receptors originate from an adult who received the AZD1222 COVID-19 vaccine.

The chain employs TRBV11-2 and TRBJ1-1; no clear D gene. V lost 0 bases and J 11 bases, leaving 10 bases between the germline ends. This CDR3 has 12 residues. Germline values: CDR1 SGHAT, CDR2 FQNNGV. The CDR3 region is CASSLDRAKAFF. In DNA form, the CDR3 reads TGTGCCAGCAGCTTAGATCGGGCGAAGGCTTTCTTT.

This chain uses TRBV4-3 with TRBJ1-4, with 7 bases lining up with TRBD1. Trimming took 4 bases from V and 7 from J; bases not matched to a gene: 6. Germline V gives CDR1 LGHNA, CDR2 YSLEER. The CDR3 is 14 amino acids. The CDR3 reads CASSPDRDVEKLFF. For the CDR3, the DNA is TGCGCCAGCAGCCCCGACAGGGACGTTGAAAAACTGTTTTTT.

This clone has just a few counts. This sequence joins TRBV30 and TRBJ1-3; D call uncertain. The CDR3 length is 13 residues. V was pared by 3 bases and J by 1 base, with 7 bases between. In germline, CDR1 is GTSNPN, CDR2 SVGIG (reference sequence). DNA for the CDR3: TGTGCCTGGAGCCACCAGTCTGGAAACACCATATATTTT. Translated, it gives CAWSHQSGNTIYF.

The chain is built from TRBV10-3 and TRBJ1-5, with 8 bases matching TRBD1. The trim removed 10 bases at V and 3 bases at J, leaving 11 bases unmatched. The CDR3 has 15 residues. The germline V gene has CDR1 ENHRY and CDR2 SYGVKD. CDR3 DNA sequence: TGTGCCACCCGATACGGACAGGGACTCAATCAGCCCCAGCATTTT. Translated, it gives CATRYGQGLNQPQHF.

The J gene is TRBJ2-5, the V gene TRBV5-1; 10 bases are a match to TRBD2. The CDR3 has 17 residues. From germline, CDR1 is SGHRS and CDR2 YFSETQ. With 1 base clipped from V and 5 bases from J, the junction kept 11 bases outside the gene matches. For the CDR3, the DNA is TGCGCCAGCAGCTTGATCCCAGCGGGGGGGCCTGGGGAGACCCAGTACTTC. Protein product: CASSLIPAGGPGETQYF. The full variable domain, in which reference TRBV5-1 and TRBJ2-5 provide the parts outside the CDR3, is KAGVTQTPRYLIKTRGQQVTLSCSPISGHRSVSWYQQTPGQGLQFLFEYFSETQRNKGNFPGRFSGRQFSNSRSEMNVSTLELGDSALYLCASSLIPAGGPGETQYFGPGTRLLVL.

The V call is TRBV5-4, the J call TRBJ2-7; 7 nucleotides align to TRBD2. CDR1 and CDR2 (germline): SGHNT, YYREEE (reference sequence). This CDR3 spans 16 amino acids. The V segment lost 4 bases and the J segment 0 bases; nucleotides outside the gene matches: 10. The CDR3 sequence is CASSPDPSGVSYEQYF. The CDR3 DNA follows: TGTGCCAGCAGCCCAGACCCCAGCGGGGTCTCCTACGAGCAGTACTTC.

The CDR3 loop reads CASNTGDTGELFF. Written as DNA, the CDR3 is TGTGCCAGCAACACAGGGGACACCGGGGAGCTGTTTTTT. The V call is TRBV2, the J call TRBJ2-2, with 7 positions matching TRBD1. Germline V gene data show CDR1 as SNHLY and CDR2 as FYNNEI. Trimming took 7 bases from V and 3 from J; bases not matched to a gene: 2. This CDR3 has 13 amino acids.

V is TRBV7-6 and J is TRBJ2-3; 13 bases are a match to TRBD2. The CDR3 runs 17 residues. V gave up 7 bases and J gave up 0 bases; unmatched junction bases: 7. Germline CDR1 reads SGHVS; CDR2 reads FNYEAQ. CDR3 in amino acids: CASTRGLAGTSTDTQYF. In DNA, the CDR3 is TGTGCCAGCACCAGGGGACTAGCGGGGACTAGCACAGATACGCAGTATTTT. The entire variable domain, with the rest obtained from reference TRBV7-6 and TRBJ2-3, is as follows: GAGVSQSPRYKVTKRGQDVALRCDPISGHVSLYWYRQALGQGPEFLTYFNYEAQQDKSGLPNDRFSAERPEGSISTLTIQRTEQRDSAMYRCASTRGLAGTSTDTQYFGPGTRLTVL.

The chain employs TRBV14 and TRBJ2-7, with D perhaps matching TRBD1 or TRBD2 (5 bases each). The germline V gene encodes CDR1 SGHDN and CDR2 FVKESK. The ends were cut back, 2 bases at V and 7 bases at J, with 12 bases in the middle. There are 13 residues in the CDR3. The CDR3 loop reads CASSQQGPGEQYF. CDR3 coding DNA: TGTGCCAGCAGCCAACAGGGACCGGGTGAGCAGTACTTC.

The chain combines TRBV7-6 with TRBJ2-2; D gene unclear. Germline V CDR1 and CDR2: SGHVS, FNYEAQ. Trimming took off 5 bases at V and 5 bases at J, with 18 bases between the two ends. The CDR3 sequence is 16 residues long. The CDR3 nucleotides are TGTGCCAGCAGCCCGGGCGGAGCCGGGTCGACCGGGGAGCTGTTTTTT. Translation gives CASSPGGAGSTGELFF.

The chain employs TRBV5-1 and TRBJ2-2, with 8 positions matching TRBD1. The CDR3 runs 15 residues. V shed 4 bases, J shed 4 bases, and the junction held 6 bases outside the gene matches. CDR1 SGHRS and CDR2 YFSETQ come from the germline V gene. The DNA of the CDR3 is TGCGCCAGCAGCCCTGGACAGGGTGGCACCGGGGAGCTGTTTTTT. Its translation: CASSPGQGGTGELFF. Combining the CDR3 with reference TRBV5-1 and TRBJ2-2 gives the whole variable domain KAGVTQTPRYLIKTRGQQVTLSCSPISGHRSVSWYQQTPGQGLQFLFEYFSETQRNKGNFPGRFSGRQFSNSRSEMNVSTLELGDSALYLCASSPGQGGTGELFFGEGSRLTVL.

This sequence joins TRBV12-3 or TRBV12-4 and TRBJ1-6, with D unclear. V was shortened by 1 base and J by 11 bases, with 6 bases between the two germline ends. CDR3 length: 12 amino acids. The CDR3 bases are TGTGCCAGCAGTTTAGAGGGTCCACCCCTCCACTTT. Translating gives CASSLEGPPLHF.

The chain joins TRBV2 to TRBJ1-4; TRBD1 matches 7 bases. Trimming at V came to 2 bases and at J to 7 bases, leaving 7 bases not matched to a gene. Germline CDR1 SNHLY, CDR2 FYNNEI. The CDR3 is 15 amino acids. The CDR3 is CASSERDSSLEKLFF. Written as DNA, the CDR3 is TGTGCCAGCAGTGAAAGGGACAGCTCCCTTGAAAAACTGTTTTTT.

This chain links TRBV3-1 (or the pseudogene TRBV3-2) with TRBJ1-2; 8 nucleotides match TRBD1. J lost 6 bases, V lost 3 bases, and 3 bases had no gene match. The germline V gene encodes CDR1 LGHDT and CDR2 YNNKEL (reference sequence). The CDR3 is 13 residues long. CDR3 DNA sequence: TGTGCCAGCAGCCAGTCCAGGGGGCATGGCTACACCTTC. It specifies CASSQSRGHGYTF.

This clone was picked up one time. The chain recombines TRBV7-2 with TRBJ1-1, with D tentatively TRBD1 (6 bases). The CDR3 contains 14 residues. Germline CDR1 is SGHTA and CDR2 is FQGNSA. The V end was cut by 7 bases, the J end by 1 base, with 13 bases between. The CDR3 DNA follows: TGTGCCAGCAACAGAGCGACAGGGAACACTGAAGCTTTCTTT. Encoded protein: CASNRATGNTEAFF.

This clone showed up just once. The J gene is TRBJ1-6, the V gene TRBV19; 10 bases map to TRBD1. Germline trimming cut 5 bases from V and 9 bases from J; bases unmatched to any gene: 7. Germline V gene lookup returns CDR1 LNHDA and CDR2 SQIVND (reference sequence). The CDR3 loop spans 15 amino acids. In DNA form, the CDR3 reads TGTGCCAGTAGTGTGCCGGGACAGGGGACTTCACCCCTCCACTTT. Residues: CASSVPGQGTSPLHF.

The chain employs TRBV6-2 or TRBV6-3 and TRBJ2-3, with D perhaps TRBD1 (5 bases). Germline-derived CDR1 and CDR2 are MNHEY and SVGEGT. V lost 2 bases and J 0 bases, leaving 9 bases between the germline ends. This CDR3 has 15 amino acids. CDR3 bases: TGTGCCAGCAGTTACGACAGAGAGAGCACAGATACGCAGTATTTT. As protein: CASSYDRESTDTQYF.

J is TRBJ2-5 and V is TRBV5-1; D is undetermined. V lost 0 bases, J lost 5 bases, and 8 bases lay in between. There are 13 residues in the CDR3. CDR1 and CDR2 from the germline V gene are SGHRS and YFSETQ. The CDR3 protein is CASSLDRVETQYF. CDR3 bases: TGCGCCAGCAGCTTGGATAGGGTCGAGACCCAGTACTTC.

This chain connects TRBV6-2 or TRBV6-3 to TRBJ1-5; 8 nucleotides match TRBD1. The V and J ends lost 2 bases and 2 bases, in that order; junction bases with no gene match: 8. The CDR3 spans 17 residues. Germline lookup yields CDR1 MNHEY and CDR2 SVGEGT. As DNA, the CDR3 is TGTGCCAGCAGTTACGTCGCAGGGGGCGGTGGCAATCAGCCCCAGCATTTT. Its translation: CASSYVAGGGGNQPQHF.